One T cell receptor (beta chain) is described in this entry. Its target is unknown. Trimming took off 1 base at V and 7 bases at J, with 8 bases between the two ends. The CDR3 length is 12 residues. The germline V gene has CDR1 SGHDT and CDR2 YYEEEE. Here immunoSEQ multiplex PCR was the method, and the copy in TCRdb shows in-frame clones only, minus some. The table lists some 120,000 clones, 80% to 90% of them singletons. The sample comes from a study of T cell responses to AZD1222 COVID-19 vaccine. Findings of the study overall: Most donors were white British, females outnumbered males, and clonal diversity was possibly underestimated. The peak T cell response came first, and repertoires were sampled only after it. Within unmutated variant regions lay the reported targets of nearly half of spike-specific TCRs. At 160-218 and 743-854, vaccine-associated CD4 TCRs were dominant, and they spanned spike.

The TCR was taken from an adult in good health. The sample here was peripheral blood, taken on day 0 of MenACWY control vaccination. This chain uses TRBV5-6 with TRBJ1-2; D call uncertain. This CDR3 reads CASSLIGSGYTF. The CDR3 DNA is TGTGCCAGCAGCTTGATAGGGTCTGGCTACACCTTC.